This TCR beta chain was sequenced in a study of blood T cell repertoires in COVID-19. Study information: The United States, Italy and Spain were the sources of the acute and convalescent COVID-19 samples. T cells, B-cell-depleted T cells, or PBMCs provided the cDNA or gDNA that served as material.

Authors' methods: Reference gene primer amplification gave nucleated cell count estimates. The assay was immunoSEQ multiplex PCR, and TCRdb's table has in-frame clones only and misses some. From that table come the V and J calls and clone size; the DNA was used to work out D and trimming. The repertoire consists of around 170,000 clones, with about 87% occurring once and the leading ten covering about 4.1%. The germline V gene has CDR1 SGDLS and CDR2 YYNGEE. This CDR3 has 12 amino acids. Deletions cut 0 bases from V and 10 bases from J, with 8 bases between. The count of this clone is one. This sequence joins TRBV9 and TRBJ2-1; weak D call: TRBD1 (6 bases). The sample was peripheral blood. This clonotype was obtained from a young woman with acute or convalescent COVID-19. The CDR3 loop is CASSVDRAEQFF. The CDR3 DNA reads as TGTGCCAGCAGCGTAGACAGGGCGGAGCAGTTCTTC.